A single sample gave rise to the 23 T cell receptor beta chains below, sequenced in a study of blood T cells in healthy people across ages. A J-beta primer mix and a sample-barcoded 5' primer were used in a second PCR of roughly 6 to 11 cycles. Each CDR3 protein is one row after TCRdb ran MiXCR on the 5' RACE reads. The sample lists some 1.6 million distinct CDR3 sequences; about 35% were seen once. The specimen was blood. Receptors were obtained from a woman aged 25-40 years in good health.

This chain links TRBV27 with TRBJ2-1; TRBD1 aligns across 9 bases. With V trimmed by 6 bases and J by 12 bases, 18 bases remained unmatched. The CDR3 sequence is 16 residues long. Germline lookup yields CDR1 MNHEY and CDR2 SMNVEV (reference sequence). In DNA, the CDR3 is TGTGCCAGCAGAGGTCGGACAGGGGCGGAACTCCCTGGGCAGTTCTTC. It is translated as CASRGRTGAELPGQFF.

In the case of this clonotype: A read error is likely, as this CDR3 ends without the conserved phenylalanine or tryptophan. The rearrangement links TRBV6-2 or TRBV6-3 to TRBJ2-1; D might be TRBD1 or TRBD2, each matching 5 bases. V was trimmed by 2 bases and J by 8 bases, leaving 16 bases between them. In germline, CDR1 is MNHEY, CDR2 SVGEGT. This CDR3 comprises 15 residues. The CDR3 here is CASSYMGTARDEQFI. CDR3 DNA sequence: TGTGCCAGCAGTTACATGGGGACGGCGCGCGATGAGCAGTTCATC.

This clonotype appeared a few times. This chain joins TRBV5-1 and TRBJ2-1, with 7 positions matching TRBD2. J lost 12 bases, V lost 3 bases, and 15 bases had no gene match. The CDR3 covers 15 residues. Per the germline V gene, CDR1 is SGHRS and CDR2 is YFSETQ. The CDR3 loop is CASSSGASGLRGQFF. The CDR3 nucleotides read TGCGCCAGCAGCTCTGGCGCTAGCGGCCTTAGGGGGCAGTTCTTC.

The CDR3 sequence: CASQAQTSGRALAQYF. In nucleotides, the CDR3 is TGTGCCAGCCAAGCTCAGACTAGCGGGAGGGCTCTGGCGCAGTATTTT. The chain has TRBV2 and TRBJ2-3; TRBD2 aligns across 14 bases. CDR1 SNHLY and CDR2 FYNNEI come from the germline V gene. CDR3 length: 16 residues. With V trimmed by 8 bases and J by 10 bases, 14 bases remained unmatched.

The chain carries TRBV2 and TRBJ1-4, with D unresolved. CDR1 is SNHLY and CDR2 is FYNNEI in the germline V gene. The CDR3 length is 13 residues. Trimming removed 5 bases at V and 14 bases at J, with 18 bases between. This CDR3 reads CASSPSMVHGLFF. For the CDR3, the DNA is TGTGCCAGCAGTCCCTCTATGGTTCATGGGCTGTTTTTT. The complete variable domain, with remaining parts taken from reference TRBV2 and TRBJ1-4, reads EPEVTQTPSHQVTQMGQEVILRCVPISNHLYFYWYRQILGQKVEFLVSFYNNEISEKSEIFDDQFSVERPDGSNFTLKIRSTKLEDSAMYFCASSPSMVHGLFFGSGTQLSVL.

V and J are TRBV11-2 and TRBJ1-4, with D tentatively TRBD1 (5 bases). Between the trimmed V and J ends, which lost 0 bases and 4 bases, there was a span of 9 bases. Germline CDR1 reads SGHAT; CDR2 reads FQNNGV. The CDR3 consists of 15 residues. This chain's CDR3 is CASSLDGTGNEKLFF. The CDR3 DNA is TGTGCCAGCAGCTTAGACGGGACCGGTAATGAAAAACTGTTTTTT.

A few counts support this clonotype. The V gene is TRBV29-1, the J gene TRBJ2-3; 8 bases agree with TRBD1. The CDR3 is 13 amino acids. V lost 8 bases, J lost 5 bases, and 9 bases stayed unmatched. CDR1 is SQVTM, CDR2 ANQGSEA, per germline. The CDR3 DNA reads as TGCAGCCTACAGGACAGGGTCAAAGATACGCAGTATTTT. Protein product: CSLQDRVKDTQYF.

This clonotype was counted only a few times. This chain connects TRBV27 to TRBJ2-7; D is possibly TRBD2 (6 bases). Trimming left V 9 bases short and J 4 bases short, with 19 bases between. The CDR3 sequence is 14 residues long. Germline lookup yields CDR1 MNHEY and CDR2 SMNVEV (reference sequence). The CDR3 is CASSPDSGFYEQYF. For the CDR3, the DNA is TGTGCCAGTAGCCCCGACAGCGGGTTTTACGAGCAGTACTTC.

This clonotype was picked up a small number of times. The chain has TRBV12-3 or TRBV12-4 and TRBJ2-1; 11 bases match TRBD2. The CDR3 runs to 17 residues. J lost 1 base, V lost 2 bases, and 4 bases had no gene match. CDR3 loop: CASSLRLAGGSYNEQFF. CDR3 bases: TGTGCCAGCAGTTTACGGCTAGCGGGGGGTTCCTACAATGAGCAGTTCTTC.

The rearrangement links TRBV6-1 to TRBJ1-2, with 7 bases fitting TRBD1. There are 14 residues in the CDR3. CDR1 is MNHNS and CDR2 is SASEGT in the germline V gene. Trimming took 5 bases from V and 4 from J; bases not matched to a gene: 7. The CDR3 nucleotides are TGTGCCAGCAGTCATAACCGGGACAGCTATGGCTACACCTTC. Translation gives CASSHNRDSYGYTF.

The chain links TRBV2 to TRBJ2-2; the D gene could be TRBD1 or TRBD2 (5 bases each). Germline values: CDR1 SNHLY, CDR2 FYNNEI. V was clipped by 4 bases and J by 1 base, with 7 bases between them. CDR3 length equals 14 residues. In nucleotides, the CDR3 is TGTGCCAGCAGTGCGGGACGGAACACCGGGGAGCTGTTTTTT. As protein: CASSAGRNTGELFF.

V is TRBV7-2 and J is TRBJ1-6; D is possibly TRBD1 (5 bases). Germline V lookup: CDR1 SGHTA, CDR2 FQGNSA. The CDR3 loop spans 13 amino acids. Trimming cost V 11 bases and J 11 bases, with 19 bases left between them. CDR3 DNA sequence: TGTGCCGACAGCTTTAGGGGCGCGCCACCCCTCCACTTT. Residues: CADSFRGAPPLHF.

There are many counts of this clonotype. The chain combines TRBV12-3 or TRBV12-4 with TRBJ1-5, with D perhaps TRBD1 (6 bases). V dropped 6 bases and J dropped 2 bases, with 14 bases sitting between them. The CDR3 is made up of 15 amino acids. The CDR3 bases are TGTGCCAGCAGAACAACAGGGACGGGCAATCAGCCCCAGCATTTT. Amino acid sequence: CASRTTGTGNQPQHF.

The chain uses TRBV7-2 and TRBJ2-4; TRBD2 matches at 8 bases. The CDR3 runs 17 residues. The J segment lost 7 bases and the V segment lost 1 base, leaving 12 bases of the junction unmatched. The germline V gene encodes CDR1 SGHTA and CDR2 FQGNSA. CDR3 nucleotides: TGTGCCAGCAGCTTAGGCCCCGGGAGGGACCTGAACAACATTCAGTACTTC. Protein: CASSLGPGRDLNNIQYF. The variable domain in full, completed from reference TRBV7-2 and TRBJ2-4, reads GAGVSQSPSNKVTEKGKDVELRCDPISGHTALYWYRQSLGQGLEFLIYFQGNSAPDKSGLPSDRFSAERTGGSVSTLTIQRTQQEDSAVYLCASSLGPGRDLNNIQYFGAGTRLSVL.

CDR3 nucleotide sequence: TGTGCCAGCAGCTCTGAACCGGGACTAAATCACAATGAGCAGTTCTTC. This gives the protein CASSSEPGLNHNEQFF. The genes are TRBV7-3 and TRBJ2-1, with 7 bases identical to TRBD2. J was trimmed by 5 bases and V by 4 bases; bases with no gene match: 11. Germline CDR1 reads SGHTA; CDR2 reads FQGTGA. This CDR3 is 16 amino acids long.

This rearrangement joins TRBV6-1 to TRBJ2-6; the D is unclear. Trimming removed 6 bases at V and 1 base at J, with 10 bases between. CDR1 and CDR2 from the germline V gene are MNHNS and SASEGT. This CDR3 region has 15 residues. The CDR3 sequence: CASSQQPSGANVLTF. CDR3 nucleotide sequence: TGTGCCAGCAGCCAACAGCCTTCTGGGGCCAACGTCCTGACTTTC.

Note on this clonotype: A read error is likely, as this CDR3 ends without the conserved phenylalanine or tryptophan. The V call is TRBV30, the J call TRBJ2-5; D possibly matches TRBD1 or TRBD2 (5 bases each). This CDR3 contains 14 residues. Germline CDR1 GTSNPN, CDR2 SVGIG (reference sequence). Trimming left V 2 bases short and J 1 base short, with 11 bases between. As DNA, the CDR3 is TGTGCCTGGAGTCCCTCGGGGACCCAAGAGACCCAGTACTGC. Its translation is CAWSPSGTQETQYC.

The chain joins TRBV13 to TRBJ1-2; a weak D match, TRBD1 (5 bases). The V end lost 5 bases, the J end lost 4 bases, and 20 bases lay between the germline ends. Germline V CDR1 and CDR2: PRHDT, FYEKMQ (reference sequence). The CDR3 loop spans 16 amino acids. In nucleotides, the CDR3 is TGTGCCAGCAGCACAGACCCAACAGGAGCTCCCTATGGCTACACCTTC. This translates into CASSTDPTGAPYGYTF.

V is TRBV4-1 and J is TRBJ1-4; the D is unclear. Germline CDR1 is MGHRA and CDR2 is YSYEKL. Trimming stripped 2 bases from V and 8 bases from J, with 12 bases between. The CDR3 is made up of 14 amino acids. CDR3 bases: TGCGCCAGCAGCCAATCCCTCGTGGGAGAAAAACTGTTTTTT. This encodes CASSQSLVGEKLFF.

This clonotype was picked up a small number of times. The chain employs TRBV7-2 and TRBJ2-6; TRBD1 is a possible D gene (6 bases). With 0 bases removed from V and 3 bases from J, the gap between germline ends came to 9 bases. The CDR3 covers 16 residues. Germline lookup yields CDR1 SGHTA and CDR2 FQGNSA. Here the CDR3 DNA reads TGTGCCAGCAGCTTAGCCCCAGGGGATGGGGCCAACGTCCTGACTTTC. This translates into CASSLAPGDGANVLTF.

This clonotype occurred once. One end of the junction is discordant with germline, which a read error may explain. This sequence joins TRBV7-2 and TRBJ1-5; D is possibly TRBD1 (6 bases). The CDR3 contains 13 residues. Germline V gene data show CDR1 as SGHTA and CDR2 as FQGNSA. CDR3 sequence (DNA): TGTGCCAGCAGCTTCGGACAGTGGGAGCCCCGGCATTTT. This sequence encodes CASSFGQWEPRHF.

The chain has TRBV20-1 and TRBJ2-1; 7 nucleotides agree with TRBD1. V shed 1 base and J 0 bases; nucleotides not matched to a gene: 6. Germline lookup yields CDR1 DFQATT and CDR2 SNEGSKA (reference sequence). The CDR3 runs to 16 residues. CDR3 DNA sequence: TGCAGTGCTAGAGGACAGGGAGCAACCTCCTACAATGAGCAGTTCTTC. Protein sequence: CSARGQGATSYNEQFF.

This clonotype occurred a few times. The rearrangement uses TRBV6-5 and TRBJ1-2; D gene unclear. V shed 0 bases and J shed 3 bases, with 11 bases lying between them. This CDR3 has 15 residues. Germline lookup yields CDR1 MNHEY and CDR2 SVGAGI. CDR3 bases: TGTGCCAGCAGTTACTCTGGGTCCCTTTACTATGGCTACACCTTC. This sequence encodes CASSYSGSLYYGYTF.